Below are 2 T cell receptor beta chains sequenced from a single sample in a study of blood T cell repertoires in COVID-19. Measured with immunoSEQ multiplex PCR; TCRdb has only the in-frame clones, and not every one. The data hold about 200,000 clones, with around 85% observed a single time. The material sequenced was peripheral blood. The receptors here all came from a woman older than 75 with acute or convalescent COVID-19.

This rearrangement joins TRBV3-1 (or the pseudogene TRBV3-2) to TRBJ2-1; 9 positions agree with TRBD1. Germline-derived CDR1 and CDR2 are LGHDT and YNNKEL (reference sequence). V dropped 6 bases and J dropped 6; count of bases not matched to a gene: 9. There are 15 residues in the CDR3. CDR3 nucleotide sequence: TGTGCCAGCAGTTCGCCGGGACAGGGTCTCAATGAGCAGTTCTTC. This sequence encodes CASSSPGQGLNEQFF.

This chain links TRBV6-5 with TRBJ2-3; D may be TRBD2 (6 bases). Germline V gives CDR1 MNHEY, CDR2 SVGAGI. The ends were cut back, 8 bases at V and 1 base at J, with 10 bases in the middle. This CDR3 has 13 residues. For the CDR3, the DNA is TGTGCCAGCGGGGTAGCGGGCACAGATACGCAGTATTTT. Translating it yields CASGVAGTDTQYF.